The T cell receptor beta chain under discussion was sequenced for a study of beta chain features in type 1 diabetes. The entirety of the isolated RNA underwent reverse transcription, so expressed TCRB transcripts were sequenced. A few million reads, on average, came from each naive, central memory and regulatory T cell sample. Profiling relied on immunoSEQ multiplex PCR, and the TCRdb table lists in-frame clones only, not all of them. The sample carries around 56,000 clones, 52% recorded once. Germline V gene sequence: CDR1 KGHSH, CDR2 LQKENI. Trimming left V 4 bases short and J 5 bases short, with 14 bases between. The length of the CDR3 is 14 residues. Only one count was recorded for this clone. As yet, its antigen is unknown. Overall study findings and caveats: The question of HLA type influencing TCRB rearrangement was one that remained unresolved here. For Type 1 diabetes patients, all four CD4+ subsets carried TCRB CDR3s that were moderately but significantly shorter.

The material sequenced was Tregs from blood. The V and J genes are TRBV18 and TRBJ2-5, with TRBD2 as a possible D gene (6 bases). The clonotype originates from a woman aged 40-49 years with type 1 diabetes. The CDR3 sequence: CASSRGTEGETQYF. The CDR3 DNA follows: TGTGCCAGCTCACGAGGGACGGAGGGGGAGACCCAGTACTTC. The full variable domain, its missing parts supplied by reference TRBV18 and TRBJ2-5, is NAGVMQNPRHLVRRRGQEARLRCSPMKGHSHVYWYRQLPEEGLKFMVYLQKENIIDESGMPKERFSAEFPKEGPSILRIQQVVRGDSAAYFCASSRGTEGETQYFGPGTRLLVL.